The 8 T cell receptor beta chains below come from one sample, sequenced in a study of cytomegalovirus exposure and HLA in healthy donors. Vbeta (60) and Jbeta (13) primers were used in the PCR. The data were produced by immunoSEQ multiplex PCR, yet TCRdb's version contains in-frame clones alone and is incomplete. The sample lists approximately 100,000 clones, just under 80% occurring once. Sequenced: PBMCs. These receptors came from a woman in her 40s in good health and CMV-seronegative.

The rearrangement joins TRBV12-5 to TRBJ1-5; tentatively, D is TRBD1 (6 bases). The CDR3 is made up of 16 amino acids. Trimming shortened V by 1 base and J by 6 bases, and 16 bases separated the two germline ends. CDR1 LGHNT and CDR2 FRNRAP come from the germline V gene. Here the CDR3 DNA reads TGTGCTAGTGGTTTGGCTATACAGGGTTTAGGTCAGCCCCAGCATTTT. Translated, it gives CASGLAIQGLGQPQHF.

CDR3 DNA sequence: TGTGCCAGCACCCCTGGGGGCGTTAAATATGATGAGCAGTTCTTC. Protein product: CASTPGGVKYDEQFF. J is TRBJ2-1 and V is TRBV2; tentative D call: TRBD1 (6 bases). Germline V gene lookup returns CDR1 SNHLY and CDR2 FYNNEI. The V end lost 7 bases, the J end lost 8 bases, and 21 bases lay between the germline ends. The CDR3 is 15 residues long.

This clone was recorded only once. The gene calls are TRBV2 and TRBJ2-1; D unclear. V was pared by 8 bases and J by 4 bases, with 15 bases between. Germline V gene lookup returns CDR1 SNHLY and CDR2 FYNNEI. The CDR3 is 14 residues long. DNA for the CDR3: TGTGCCAGCTACAACAGTATCGATTACAATGAGCAGTTCTTC. This encodes CASYNSIDYNEQFF.

This clone has more than one count but fewer than ten. The chain uses TRBV7-2 and TRBJ1-2; 12 bases map to TRBD1. Germline assignment: CDR1 SGHTA and CDR2 FQGNSA. This CDR3 has 14 residues. The junction had 1 base not matched to a gene; V was cut back by 4 bases and J by 4 bases. The CDR3 DNA sequence: TGTGCCAGCAGCTGGGACAGGGGGCCCTATGGCTACACCTTC. It encodes CASSWDRGPYGYTF.

V is TRBV19 and J is TRBJ1-1, with a weak D call TRBD1 (5 bases). The ends were cut back, 2 bases at V and 2 bases at J, with 9 bases in the middle. The CDR3 runs to 14 residues. Germline CDR1 reads LNHDA; CDR2 reads SQIVND (reference sequence). The CDR3 here is CASSITGDNTEAFF. CDR3 nucleotides: TGTGCCAGTAGTATAACGGGGGATAACACTGAAGCTTTCTTT.

The chain combines TRBV6-6 with TRBJ1-1; 8 bases map to TRBD1. The junction had 6 bases not matched to a gene; V was cut back by 6 bases and J by 3 bases. This CDR3 region has 14 residues. The germline V gene encodes CDR1 MNHNY and CDR2 SVGAGI (reference sequence). CDR3 in amino acids: CASRKDRADTEAFF. In DNA, the CDR3 is TGTGCCAGCAGAAAGGACAGGGCGGACACTGAAGCTTTCTTT.

This chain connects TRBV29-1 to TRBJ2-2, with 7 nucleotides matching TRBD2. V was clipped by 6 bases and J by 4 bases; unmatched bases: 8. Germline values: CDR1 SQVTM, CDR2 ANQGSEA. The CDR3 loop spans 14 amino acids. Here the CDR3 reads CSVNGGGGTGELFF. The CDR3 DNA reads TGCAGCGTAAACGGAGGCGGGGGCACCGGGGAGCTGTTTTTT.

V and J are TRBV5-6 and TRBJ2-2; a possible D gene is TRBD1 (7 bases). The CDR3 consists of 15 residues. The ends were cut back, 2 bases at V and 6 bases at J, with 14 bases in the middle. CDR1 and CDR2 from the germline V gene are SGHDT and YYEEEE. DNA for the CDR3: TGTGCCAGCAGCTTAAACAGGGGAGGCGCCGGGGAGCTGTTTTTT. Translated, it gives CASSLNRGGAGELFF.